Following are 20 T cell receptor beta chains from one sample sequenced in a study of shared clonotypes between healthy human individuals. Sequencing used immunoSEQ multiplex PCR; TCRdb keeps in-frame clones, though not all of them. The data show 850,000 to 1,200,000 clones, 65% to 75% seen once. Sequencing used memory CD4+ T cells sorted from blood. Subset meaning: CD45RA-negative fraction. These receptors all come from a man aged 18 to 30 in good health.

This clone occurred a few times. This chain joins TRBV19 and TRBJ1-1; perhaps TRBD1 as D (6 bases). This CDR3 comprises 12 residues. Trimming removed 5 bases from V and 11 bases from J, with 15 bases in between. Germline V lookup: CDR1 LNHDA, CDR2 SQIVND (reference sequence). The CDR3 DNA reads TGTGCCAGTAGTTGGGGGCGAACGGAGGCTTTCTTT. Its protein product is CASSWGRTEAFF.

The rearrangement joins TRBV29-1 to TRBJ1-3, with D perhaps TRBD1 (5 bases). V lost 4 bases, J lost 1 base, and 11 bases lay in between. The length of the CDR3 is 14 residues. Looked up from germline, CDR1 is SQVTM and CDR2 is ANQGSEA. Here the CDR3 reads CSVGVAGSGNTIYF. CDR3 DNA: TGCAGCGTTGGAGTGGCAGGGTCTGGAAACACCATATATTTT.

The gene calls are TRBV16 and TRBJ2-1; unclear D gene. Germline CDR1 KGHSY, CDR2 FQNENV. The CDR3 totals 13 residues. V lost 3 bases, J lost 5 bases, and 8 bases lay in between. Written as DNA, the CDR3 is TGTGCCAGCAGCCAGTCCCGGCACAATGAGCAGTTCTTC. This gives the protein CASSQSRHNEQFF.

The chain uses TRBV4-2 and TRBJ1-6, with D possibly TRBD1 on 5 matching bases. V lost 0 bases and J 5 bases, leaving 26 bases between the germline ends. Germline V gives CDR1 LGHNA, CDR2 YNFKEQ. The CDR3 runs 21 residues. CDR3 nucleotides: TGTGCCAGCAGCCAAGATTCTTGGGACCGGGGTATGGTGGGAGATAATTCACCCCTCCACTTT. Translating it yields CASSQDSWDRGMVGDNSPLHF.

CDR3 coding DNA: TGTGCCTGGAATGACAGGGACAAGGGAAACACCATATATTTT. The encoded protein is CAWNDRDKGNTIYF. The chain combines TRBV30 with TRBJ1-3; 7 bases fit TRBD1. With 4 bases clipped from V and 4 bases from J, the junction kept 7 bases outside the gene matches. CDR1 and CDR2 (germline): GTSNPN, SVGIG (reference sequence). This CDR3 region has 14 residues.

This clone was seen ten or more times. Other DNA sequences in this specimen translate into the identical CDR3. The rearrangement joins TRBV7-2 to TRBJ2-5; D is undetermined. V lost 3 bases and J 2 bases, leaving 7 bases between the germline ends. The germline CDR1 and CDR2 sequences are SGHTA and FQGNSA. CDR3 length: 13 amino acids. CDR3 in amino acids: CASSFRVQETQYF. DNA for the CDR3: TGTGCCAGCAGCTTCCGGGTACAAGAGACCCAGTACTTC.

The J gene is TRBJ1-2, the V gene TRBV5-1; 10 bases are a match to TRBD1. CDR1 and CDR2 from the germline V gene are SGHRS and YFSETQ. V lost 7 bases and J lost 3; bases outside the gene matches: 6. This CDR3 region has 14 residues. DNA of the CDR3: TGCGCCAGCCGAAAGACAGGGGGCGACTATGGCTACACCTTC. This sequence encodes CASRKTGGDYGYTF.

The chain joins TRBV18 to TRBJ2-1; TRBD2 might be the D (5 bases). This CDR3 is 14 amino acids long. V was pared by 2 bases and J by 7 bases, with 12 bases between. Germline V lookup: CDR1 KGHSH, CDR2 LQKENI. CDR3 in DNA: TGTGCCAGCTCACCAGGGCTAGCTGAAAATGAGCAGTTCTTC. This translates into CASSPGLAENEQFF.

The chain employs TRBV6-1 and TRBJ1-2, with D possibly matching TRBD1 (6 bases). This CDR3 spans 14 amino acids. V lost 4 bases and J 0 bases, leaving 9 bases between the germline ends. Germline CDR1 MNHNS, CDR2 SASEGT. Written as DNA, the CDR3 is TGTGCCAGCAGTGCCGGGACATCTAACTATGGCTACACCTTC. It is translated as CASSAGTSNYGYTF.

This clone was recorded a few times. The V gene is TRBV29-1, the J gene TRBJ2-1; 7 bases fit TRBD2. Germline V lookup: CDR1 SQVTM, CDR2 ANQGSEA. The CDR3 loop spans 11 amino acids. After removal of 4 bases from V and 10 bases from J, the junction contained 4 bases not matched to a gene. The DNA of the CDR3 is TGCAGCGTTGTCCGGGAGGCCGAGCAGTTCTTC. Protein: CSVVREAEQFF.

A single count supports this clone. The genes are TRBV5-1 and TRBJ2-3, with no clear D. V was shortened by 0 bases and J by 2 bases, with 10 bases between the two germline ends. Germline lookup yields CDR1 SGHRS and CDR2 YFSETQ. The CDR3 spans 15 residues. The CDR3 sequence is CASSLESVHTDTQYF. As DNA, the CDR3 is TGCGCCAGCAGCTTGGAGTCGGTCCACACAGATACGCAGTATTTT.

This sequence joins TRBV7-9 and TRBJ1-2; D uncertain. V shed 5 bases and J shed 0 bases, with 10 bases lying between them. CDR3 size: 14 residues. Germline V gene lookup returns CDR1 SEHNR and CDR2 FQNEAQ (reference sequence). The CDR3 sequence: CASSDQPANYGYTF. In DNA, the CDR3 is TGTGCCAGCAGCGACCAGCCGGCTAACTATGGCTACACCTTC.

This chain connects TRBV6-5 to TRBJ2-3; D perhaps matches TRBD1 (6 bases). Trimming took off 6 bases at V and 6 bases at J, with 19 bases between the two ends. Germline CDR1 reads MNHEY; CDR2 reads SVGAGI. The CDR3 contains 15 residues. This CDR3 reads CASSRRGRGIDTQYF. In DNA, the CDR3 is TGTGCCAGCAGCCGTCGGGGCAGGGGAATTGATACGCAGTATTTT.

J is TRBJ1-6 and V is TRBV2, with a weak D call TRBD1 (6 bases). V was trimmed by 7 bases and J by 13 bases, leaving 20 bases between them. This CDR3 region has 14 residues. The germline V gene encodes CDR1 SNHLY and CDR2 FYNNEI. CDR3 amino acids: CASNEGGGTGPLHF. The CDR3, as DNA: TGTGCCAGCAACGAAGGCGGGGGCACAGGTCCCCTCCACTTT.

The chain uses TRBV11-2 and TRBJ2-3; a possible D gene is TRBD2 (6 bases). The germline V gene has CDR1 SGHAT and CDR2 FQNNGV. The germline V and J ends were trimmed by 0 bases and 4 bases, with 8 bases remaining between them. This CDR3 is built from 14 residues. CDR3 protein: CASSLERGSDTQYF. The CDR3, as DNA: TGTGCCAGCAGCTTAGAGCGGGGTTCAGATACGCAGTATTTT.

The chain carries TRBV18 and TRBJ2-5, with 11 bases matching TRBD2. Germline assignment: CDR1 KGHSH and CDR2 LQKENI. V gave up 3 bases and J gave up 5 bases; unmatched junction bases: 2. This CDR3 has 14 residues. CDR3 sequence reads: CASSPGLADETQYF. The CDR3, as DNA: TGTGCCAGCTCACCGGGACTAGCGGATGAGACCCAGTACTTC.

V and J are TRBV12-2 and TRBJ2-1; the table's D call of TRBD2 was not tested on the DNA. TRBV12-2 is flagged as a pseudogene. This CDR3 comprises 15 residues. CDR3 sequence: CASRPRGGTNNEQFF. Written as DNA, the CDR3 is TGTGCAAGTCGCCCGCGGGGGGGGACAAACAATGAGCAGTTCTTC.

The chain couples TRBV27 to TRBJ2-6; D is undetermined. This CDR3 contains 15 residues. Germline values: CDR1 MNHEY, CDR2 SMNVEV (reference sequence). Trimming shortened V by 6 bases and J by 0 bases, and 9 bases separated the two germline ends. CDR3 sequence reads: CASRPNLSGANVLTF. The CDR3 DNA is TGTGCCAGCAGACCAAATCTCTCTGGGGCCAACGTCCTGACTTTC.

The chain links TRBV4-3 to TRBJ2-5, with TRBD2 matching 8 bases. From germline, CDR1 is LGHNA and CDR2 YSLEER. The junction had 5 bases not matched to a gene; V was cut back by 1 base and J by 4 bases. The CDR3 spans 15 residues. CDR3 nucleotide sequence: TGCGCCAGCAGCCAAGGCCTCCTAGCGGGAGAGACCCAGTACTTC. Translated, it gives CASSQGLLAGETQYF.

This sequence joins TRBV4-3 and TRBJ2-3; D not resolved. CDR1 is LGHNA, CDR2 YSLEER, per germline. Deletions cut 0 bases from V and 3 bases from J, with 19 bases between. This CDR3 is 18 amino acids long. This chain's CDR3 is CASSQEKGRLMRTDTQYF. The CDR3, as DNA: TGCGCCAGCAGCCAAGAAAAAGGGCGGTTAATGAGGACAGATACGCAGTATTTT.